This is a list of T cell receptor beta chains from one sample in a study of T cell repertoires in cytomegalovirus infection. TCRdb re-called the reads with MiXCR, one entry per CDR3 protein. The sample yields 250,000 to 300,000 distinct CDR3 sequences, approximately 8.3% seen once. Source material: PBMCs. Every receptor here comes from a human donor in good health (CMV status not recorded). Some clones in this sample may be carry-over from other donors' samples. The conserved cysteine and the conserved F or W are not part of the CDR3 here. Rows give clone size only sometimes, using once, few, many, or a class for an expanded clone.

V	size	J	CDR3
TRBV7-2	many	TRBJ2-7	ASSLASGGGNYEQY
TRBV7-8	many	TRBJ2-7	ASSSPPAGLNEQY
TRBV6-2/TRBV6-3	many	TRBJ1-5	ASTPGTGGYQPQH
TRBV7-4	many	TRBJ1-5	ASSLATANQPQH
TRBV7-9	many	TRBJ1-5	ASSPTAFNQPQH
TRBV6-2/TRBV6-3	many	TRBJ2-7	ASSLSTGTFYEQY
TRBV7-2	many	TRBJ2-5	ASSLAQGSQETQY
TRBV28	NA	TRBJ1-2	ASYIGGDYGYT
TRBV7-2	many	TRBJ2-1	ASSPRVGRGRNEQF
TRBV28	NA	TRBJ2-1	ASSSSPGTPYNEQF
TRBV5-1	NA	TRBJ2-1	ASSWTSGRFSGNEQF
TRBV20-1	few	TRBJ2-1	SAVRGYNEQF
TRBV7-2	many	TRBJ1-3	ASSWGQISGNTIY
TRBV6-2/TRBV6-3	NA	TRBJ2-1	ASSYSPDREF
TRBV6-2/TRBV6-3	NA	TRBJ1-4	ATHRTEPNEKLF
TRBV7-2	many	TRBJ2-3	ASSLASGVGTDTQY
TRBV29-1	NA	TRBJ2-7	SVAETYEQY